Listed below are T cell receptor beta chains from one sample, sequenced in a study of blood T cell repertoires in COVID-19. TCRdb's table, derived via immunoSEQ multiplex PCR, lists solely in-frame clones and lacks some. The sample has approximately 140,000 clones; 88% are singletons. Sequencing used peripheral blood. These receptors were obtained from a human donor with COVID-19, enrolled during active disease. The donor label of this sample is uncertain. Both conserved end residues are part of each CDR3.

v_call	cdr3_aa
TRBV29-1	CSVPQGSSSYNEQFF
TRBV18	CASSPQGQGSQPQHF
TRBV10-3	CASSDFMNTEAFF
TRBV28	CASSFAGQGHF
TRBV4-1	CASSQIDGVNYGYTF
TRBV5-1	CASSLGPSRQGAGEQYF
TRBV6-5	CASSRQGATNEKLFF
TRBV3-1/TRBV3-2	CASSPQGKADTQYF
TRBV6-4	CASSEAPDGSTDTQYF
TRBV20-1	CSASRQGGFETQYF
TRBV4-1	CASSHPPGRSEETQYF
TRBV10-3	CAISESRTGGAADTQYF
TRBV15	CAAGTGIQETQYF
TRBV6-4	CASSDFGRVGSGNTIYF
TRBV5-1	CASSSRSSGANVLTF
TRBV30	CAWGQDGIQPQHF
TRBV5-4	CASSSPVLETQYF
TRBV7-9	CASSLLDTQYF
TRBV3-1/TRBV3-2	CASSNLEGETQYF
TRBV7-9	CASSLGGSGRYEQYF
TRBV24-1	CATSDSAESTDTQYF
TRBV2	CASSGTASGEKLFF